This record concerns one T cell receptor beta chain sequence. The antigen remains undetermined. This sample also contains other DNA sequences that code for the same CDR3. The sample is drawn from a study of OX40 agonist ivuxolimab in advanced cancers. The wider study: With a range of about 23 to 85, age averaged about 58 years, and around 83% were male.

Study-wide points: Fewer expanded clones were found on average in CD4+ than in CD8+ T cells. Researchers did not establish what antigens the expanded peripheral T cells target.

The CDR3 has 13 amino acids. With 1 base removed from V and 0 bases from J, the gap between germline ends came to 3 bases. CDR1 SGHVS and CDR2 FQNEAQ come from the germline V gene. Profiled with immunoSEQ multiplex PCR; TCRdb holds only in-frame clones, not every one. The sample contains about 58,000 clones, approximately 90% of which appear only once. This material consisted of CD4+ or CD8+ T cells sorted from blood, taken in a trial of the OX40 agonist ivuxolimab. The rearrangement joins TRBV7-8 to TRBJ1-1; no clear D gene. This receptor was identified in an adult with an advanced solid tumor such as melanoma, head and neck, liver or kidney cancer. The CDR3 nucleotides read TGTGCCAGCAGCTTAGGAATGAACACTGAAGCTTTCTTT. It codes for CASSLGMNTEAFF.